This TCR beta chain was recovered during a study of T cells in Graves' hyperthyroidism and ophthalmopathy. The ends were cut back, 0 bases at V and 5 bases at J, with 13 bases in the middle. CDR3 length: 15 amino acids. CDR1 MNHNS and CDR2 SASEGT come from the germline V gene. This clonotype was counted a few times. The investigators amplified TCR beta CDR3 regions from RNA transcripts. During a first-round RT-PCR of the TCR CDR3, the HTBI primer set was used. TCRdb passed the multiplex PCR reads through MiXCR, listing each CDR3 protein once. This table has about 680,000 distinct CDR3 sequences, approximately 36% appearing once.

The clonotype was recovered from a middle-aged woman with Graves' hyperthyroidism. The chain links TRBV6-1 to TRBJ2-5; D unclear. Sequenced: blood. This CDR3 is CASSEAPFLEETQYF. The CDR3 DNA is TGTGCCAGCAGTGAAGCGCCCTTTTTGGAGGAGACCCAGTACTTC.